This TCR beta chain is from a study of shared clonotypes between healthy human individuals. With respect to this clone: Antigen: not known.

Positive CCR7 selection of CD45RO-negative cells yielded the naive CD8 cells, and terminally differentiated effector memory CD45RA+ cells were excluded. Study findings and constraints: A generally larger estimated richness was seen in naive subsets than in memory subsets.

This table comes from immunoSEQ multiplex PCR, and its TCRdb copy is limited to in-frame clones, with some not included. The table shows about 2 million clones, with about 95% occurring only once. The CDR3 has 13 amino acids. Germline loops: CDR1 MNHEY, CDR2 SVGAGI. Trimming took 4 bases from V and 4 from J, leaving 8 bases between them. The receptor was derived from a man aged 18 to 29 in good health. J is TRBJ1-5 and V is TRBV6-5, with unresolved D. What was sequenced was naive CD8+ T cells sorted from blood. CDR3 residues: CASSSLGNQPQHF. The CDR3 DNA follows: TGTGCCAGCAGTTCCCTAGGGAATCAGCCCCAGCATTTT.